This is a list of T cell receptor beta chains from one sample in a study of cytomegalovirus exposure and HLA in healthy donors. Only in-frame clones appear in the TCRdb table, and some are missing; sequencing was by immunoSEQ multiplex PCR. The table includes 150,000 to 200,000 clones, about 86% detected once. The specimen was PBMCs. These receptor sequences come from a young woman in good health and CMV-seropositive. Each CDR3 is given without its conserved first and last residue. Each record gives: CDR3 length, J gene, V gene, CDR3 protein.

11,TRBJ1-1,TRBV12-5,ASGRGVGTEAF
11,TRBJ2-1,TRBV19,ASRTSGYNEQF
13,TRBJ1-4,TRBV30,AWRTGLSTNEKLF
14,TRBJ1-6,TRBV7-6,ASSPGQVVNNSPLH
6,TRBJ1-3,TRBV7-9,ASSSQV
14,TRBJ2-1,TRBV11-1,ASSVGLAGSYNEQF
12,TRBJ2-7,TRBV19,ASSRRASSYEQY
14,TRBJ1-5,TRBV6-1,ASSGRQLVSNQPQH
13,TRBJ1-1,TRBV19,ASRWRDRGHTEAF
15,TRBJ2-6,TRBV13,ASSFWTAYSGANVLT
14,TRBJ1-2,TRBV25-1,ASSSQTQGVAYGYT
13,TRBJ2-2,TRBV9,ASSVRRGVTGELF
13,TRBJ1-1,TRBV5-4,ASSLAVNAYTEAF
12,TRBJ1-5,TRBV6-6,ASSYRGQNQPQH
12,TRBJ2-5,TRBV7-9,ASSPRLAGETQY
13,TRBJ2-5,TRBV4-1,ASSPGLHGGETQY
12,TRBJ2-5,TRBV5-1,ASSLFGQGETQY
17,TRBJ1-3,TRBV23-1,ASSQGRIHLRPSGNTIY
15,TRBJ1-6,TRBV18,ASSSKRDRSDNSPLH
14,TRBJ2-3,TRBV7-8,ASSFGWRGAEGGQY
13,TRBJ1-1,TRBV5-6,ASSFTGGSNTEAF
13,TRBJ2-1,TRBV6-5,ASSSPSSGGNEQF
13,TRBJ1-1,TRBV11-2,ASSTQGRPNTEAF
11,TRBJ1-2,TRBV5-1,ASSLGQYYGYT
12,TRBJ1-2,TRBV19,ASSTGQGMYGYT
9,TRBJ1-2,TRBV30,AWGHLYGYT
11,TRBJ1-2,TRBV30,AWSVTGFYGYT
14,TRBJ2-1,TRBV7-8,ASIRFGTSANNEQF
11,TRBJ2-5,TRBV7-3,ASSFGGLETQY
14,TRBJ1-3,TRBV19,ASSQGQLFSGNTIY
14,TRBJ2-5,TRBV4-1,ASSRIPGQRQETQY
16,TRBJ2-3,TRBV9,ASSPHIYPVAGTDTQY
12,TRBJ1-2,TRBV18,ASSPSGTNYGYT
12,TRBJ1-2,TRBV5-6,ASSLDRGMSGYT